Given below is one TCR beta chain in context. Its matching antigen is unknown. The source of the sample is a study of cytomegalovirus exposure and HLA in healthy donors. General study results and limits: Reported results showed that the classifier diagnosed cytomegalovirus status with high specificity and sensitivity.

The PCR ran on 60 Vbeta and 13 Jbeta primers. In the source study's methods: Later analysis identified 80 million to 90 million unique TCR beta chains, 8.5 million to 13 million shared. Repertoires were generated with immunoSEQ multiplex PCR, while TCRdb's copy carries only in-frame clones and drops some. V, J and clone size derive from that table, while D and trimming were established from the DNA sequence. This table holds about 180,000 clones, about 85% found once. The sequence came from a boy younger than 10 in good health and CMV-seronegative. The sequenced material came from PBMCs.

CDR3 protein: CASSQVRGGGSSTDTQYF. The CDR3 region has the DNA TGTGCCAGCAGCCAAGTCAGGGGCGGGGGAAGCAGCACAGATACGCAGTATTTT. The chain joins TRBV4-2 to TRBJ2-3; D may be TRBD2 (7 bases). The germline CDR1 and CDR2 sequences are LGHNA and YNFKEQ. V lost 1 base and J 0 bases, leaving 17 bases between the germline ends. This CDR3 contains 18 residues.